The present TCR beta chain was sequenced within a study of blood T cell repertoires in COVID-19. On the study more broadly: COVID-19 samples collected from the United States, Italy and Spain covered acute and convalescent phases. Nucleic acid was either cDNA or gDNA, and it came from T cells, B-cell-depleted T cells, or PBMCs.

Per the original data handling: Counts of nucleated cells, estimated from reference gene primer amplification, were obtained. Assay used: immunoSEQ multiplex PCR; TCRdb lists only in-frame clones, some missing. V, J and clone size were drawn from that table, and D and trimming were deduced from the DNA. The table has approximately 190,000 clones, around 83% seen once. Germline CDR1 reads SGHNT; CDR2 reads YENEEA. The junction had 5 bases not matched to a gene; V was cut back by 3 bases and J by 3 bases. The CDR3 is made up of 14 amino acids. The specimen sequenced was peripheral blood. The sequence came from a woman in her 40s with acute or convalescent COVID-19. The chain recombines TRBV11-3 with TRBJ2-7, with TRBD1 matching 7 bases. The CDR3 loop reads CASSFQGEGYEQYF. As DNA, the CDR3 is TGTGCCAGCAGCTTTCAGGGGGAAGGCTACGAGCAGTACTTC.